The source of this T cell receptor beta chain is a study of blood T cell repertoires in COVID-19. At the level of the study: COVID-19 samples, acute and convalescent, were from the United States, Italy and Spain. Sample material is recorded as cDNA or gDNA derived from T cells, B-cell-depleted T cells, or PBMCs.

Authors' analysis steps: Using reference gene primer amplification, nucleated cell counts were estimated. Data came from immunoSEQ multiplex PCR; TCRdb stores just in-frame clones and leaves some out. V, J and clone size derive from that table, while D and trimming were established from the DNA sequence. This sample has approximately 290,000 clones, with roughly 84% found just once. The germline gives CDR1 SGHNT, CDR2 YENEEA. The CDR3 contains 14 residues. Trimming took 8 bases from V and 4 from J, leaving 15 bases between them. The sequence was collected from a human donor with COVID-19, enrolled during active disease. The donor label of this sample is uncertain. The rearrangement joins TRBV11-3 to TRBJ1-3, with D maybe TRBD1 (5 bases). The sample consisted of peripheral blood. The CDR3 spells CASSWGSGGNTIYF. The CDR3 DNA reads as TGTGCCAGCTCTTGGGGCTCGGGCGGAAACACCATATATTTT.